This entry lists 31 T cell receptor beta chains sequenced from one sample in a study of T cells in Graves' hyperthyroidism and ophthalmopathy. It was RNA transcripts that yielded the amplified TCR beta CDR3 regions. HTBI primers were employed in a first-round RT-PCR of the TCR CDR3. TCRdb redid the calling of the multiplex PCR reads with MiXCR, one entry per CDR3 protein. The table lists around 110,000 distinct CDR3 sequences, about a sixth of them singletons. The sample comprised blood. The source is a woman aged 50 to 65 with Graves' hyperthyroidism.

The sample holds many counts of this clonotype. The chain carries TRBV6-1 and TRBJ1-1; the D is unclear. The CDR3 runs to 14 residues. The germline V gene has CDR1 MNHNS and CDR2 SASEGT. Trimming took off 6 bases at V and 4 bases at J, with 15 bases between the two ends. The CDR3 DNA reads TGTGCCAGCAGCCCCGCGGGTAGGAGCACTGAAGCTTTCTTT. Protein product: CASSPAGRSTEAFF.

In its sample, this clonotype was seen a few times. The chain employs TRBV7-9 and TRBJ1-2; weak D call: TRBD1 (6 bases). The CDR3 is 13 amino acids. V lost 4 bases and J lost 8, with 14 bases in between. Germline V lookup: CDR1 SEHNR, CDR2 FQNEAQ (reference sequence). CDR3 bases: TGTGCCAGCAGCTCCGGGGGCGTACCAGGCTACACCTTC. Translating it yields CASSSGGVPGYTF.

This clonotype was detected ten times or more. The chain couples TRBV20-1 to TRBJ2-5; perhaps D is TRBD1 or TRBD2 (6 bases each). V lost 6 bases, J lost 4 bases, and 18 bases lay in between. The CDR3 consists of 14 residues. Germline V gene data show CDR1 as DFQATT and CDR2 as SNEGSKA (reference sequence). CDR3 nucleotides: TGCAGTGCGCATCATTCGGGGGCAGGAGAGACCCAGTACTTC. Residues: CSAHHSGAGETQYF.

The V call is TRBV7-6, the J call TRBJ2-7; 8 bases are shared with TRBD1. J was trimmed by 2 bases and V by 5 bases; bases with no gene match: 5. The germline V gene has CDR1 SGHVS and CDR2 FNYEAQ. The CDR3 is made up of 14 amino acids. This chain's CDR3 is CASSPGQGAYEQYF. DNA of the CDR3: TGTGCCAGCAGCCCCGGACAGGGAGCCTACGAGCAGTACTTC.

CDR3 DNA sequence: TGCAGTGCTAGAGATTCTCTCCGGGGAGGTGAAAAACTGTTTTTT. Protein product: CSARDSLRGGEKLFF. The chain uses TRBV20-1 and TRBJ1-4; D unclear. Per germline, CDR1 DFQATT and CDR2 SNEGSKA (reference sequence). The germline V and J ends were trimmed by 0 bases and 7 bases, with 15 bases remaining between them. The CDR3 totals 15 residues.

This clonotype was counted between two and nine times. The chain couples TRBV20-1 to TRBJ2-1; 8 nucleotides align to TRBD2. This CDR3 contains 13 residues. The V gene's germline CDR1 is DFQATT and CDR2 SNEGSKA (reference sequence). CDR3 DNA: TGCAGCATGACTAGCGTGAGGGGCAATGAGCAGTTCTTC. Protein sequence: CSMTSVRGNEQFF.

This clonotype was recorded many times. The chain couples TRBV4-1 to TRBJ2-7, with 7 bases that match TRBD1. The CDR3 runs 14 residues. Germline CDR1 MGHRA, CDR2 YSYEKL. J was trimmed by 6 bases and V by 4 bases; bases with no gene match: 9. CDR3 in amino acids: CASSLGTELGEQYV. The CDR3 coding sequence is TGCGCCAGCAGCCTAGGGACAGAGTTGGGCGAGCAGTACGTC.

In its sample, this clonotype was seen many times. This rearrangement joins TRBV20-1 to TRBJ2-5, with TRBD1 matching 7 bases. Trimming removed 0 bases from V and 4 bases from J; junction bases left unmatched: 8. Germline V lookup: CDR1 DFQATT, CDR2 SNEGSKA (reference sequence). The CDR3 runs to 15 residues. The CDR3 DNA sequence: TGCAGTGCTAGAGATTCCCGACAGGGTGGAGAGACCCAGTACTTC. Translated: CSARDSRQGGETQYF.

As for this clonotype: This may be a read error, as it is one base from a much larger clone. The genes are TRBV12-3 or TRBV12-4 and TRBJ2-1; D gene ambiguous. The CDR3 has 16 residues. The chain's CDR3 is CASRPGTHSADNGQFF. The CDR3 DNA reads TGTGCCAGCAGACCGGGTACCCACTCCGCCGACAATGGGCAGTTCTTC.

This clonotype was picked up many times. This rearrangement joins TRBV18 to TRBJ2-5, with TRBD1 matching 7 bases. The CDR3 covers 14 residues. V lost 5 bases and J lost 2; bases outside the gene matches: 5. Germline CDR1 is KGHSH and CDR2 is LQKENI. The CDR3 DNA reads as TGTGCCAGCTCAGGACCGGGACAGCAAGAGACCCAGTACTTC. This translates into CASSGPGQQETQYF. Filled out from reference TRBV18 and TRBJ2-5, the complete variable domain reads NAGVMQNPRHLVRRRGQEARLRCSPMKGHSHVYWYRQLPEEGLKFMVYLQKENIIDESGMPKERFSAEFPKEGPSILRIQQVVRGDSAAYFCASSGPGQQETQYFGPGTRLLVL.

The chain links TRBV29-1 to TRBJ2-7, with no clear D. CDR1 SQVTM and CDR2 ANQGSEA come from the germline V gene. V was trimmed by 7 bases and J by 2 bases, leaving 12 bases between them. The CDR3 sequence is 12 residues long. The CDR3 coding sequence is TGCAGCGCCGGGCCCACAACCTACGAGCAGTACTTC. Amino acid sequence: CSAGPTTYEQYF.

There are many counts of this clonotype. The V and J genes are TRBV5-1 and TRBJ2-2; D ambiguous. V was trimmed by 5 bases and J by 0 bases, leaving 11 bases between them. The CDR3 extends over 15 amino acids. Germline V gene data show CDR1 as SGHRS and CDR2 as YFSETQ. The chain's CDR3 is CASRTGPPNTGELFF. The CDR3 DNA follows: TGCGCCAGCAGAACCGGGCCCCCGAACACCGGGGAGCTGTTTTTT. The full variable domain, in which reference TRBV5-1 and TRBJ2-2 provide the parts outside the CDR3, is KAGVTQTPRYLIKTRGQQVTLSCSPISGHRSVSWYQQTPGQGLQFLFEYFSETQRNKGNFPGRFSGRQFSNSRSEMNVSTLELGDSALYLCASRTGPPNTGELFFGEGSRLTVL.

This clonotype was seen repeatedly, ten times or more. The gene calls are TRBV10-3 and TRBJ2-1; D unresolved. Germline CDR1 reads ENHRY; CDR2 reads SYGVKD. The CDR3 runs 14 residues. V was trimmed by 4 bases and J by 7 bases, leaving 14 bases between them. The chain's CDR3 is CAISGHSLGNEQFF. The CDR3 DNA reads TGTGCCATCAGTGGTCACAGTCTAGGGAATGAGCAGTTCTTC.

This clonotype was picked up many times. The chain couples TRBV7-8 to TRBJ2-7, with 9 positions matching TRBD2. Germline trimming cut 6 bases from V and 2 bases from J; bases unmatched to any gene: 11. The CDR3 runs 16 residues. The germline V gene encodes CDR1 SGHVS and CDR2 FQNEAQ. CDR3 residues: CASRPLAGAGTYEQYF. CDR3 coding DNA: TGTGCCAGCAGGCCGTTAGCGGGAGCGGGAACCTACGAGCAGTACTTC. The full variable domain, in which reference TRBV7-8 and TRBJ2-7 provide the parts outside the CDR3, is GAGVSQSPRYKVAKRGQDVALRCDPISGHVSLFWYQQALGQGPEFLTYFQNEAQLDKSGLPSDRFFAERPEGSVSTLKIQRTQQEDSAVYLCASRPLAGAGTYEQYFGPGTRLTVT.

At least ten counts were recorded for this clonotype. The DNA for the CDR3 is TGTGCCACCAGCAGAGAGTCATCAGATACGCAGTATTTT. This gives the protein CATSRESSDTQYF. The V and J genes are TRBV15 and TRBJ2-3; no clear D. Germline CDR1 is LNHNV and CDR2 is YYDKDF (reference sequence). Trimming left V 0 bases short and J 4 bases short, with 5 bases between. The CDR3 length is 13 residues.

In this sample, this clonotype turned up many times. This chain joins TRBV28 and TRBJ2-2, with D tentatively TRBD1 or TRBD2 (5 bases each). V was trimmed by 0 bases and J by 3 bases, leaving 5 bases between them. The germline V gene has CDR1 MDHEN and CDR2 SYDVKM. The CDR3 is 14 amino acids. In nucleotides, the CDR3 is TGTGCCAGCAGTTTATGGGGGGACACCGGGGAGCTGTTTTTT. Translation: CASSLWGDTGELFF.

This clonotype has more than one count but fewer than ten. The J gene is TRBJ2-1, the V gene TRBV6-2 or TRBV6-3, with TRBD2 matching 12 bases. This CDR3 has 18 residues. Germline lookup yields CDR1 MNHEY and CDR2 SVGEGT. V lost 7 bases and J lost 0; bases outside the gene matches: 10. CDR3 region: CASTLYWTSGVSYNEQFF. In nucleotides, the CDR3 is TGTGCCAGCACCCTGTACTGGACTAGCGGGGTCTCCTACAATGAGCAGTTCTTC.

CDR3 bases: TGTGCCAGCAGTTTATTTTCAGGCATGAACACCGGGGAGCTGTTTTTT. It codes for CASSLFSGMNTGELFF. The chain recombines TRBV27 with TRBJ2-2; D remains ambiguous. The V gene's germline CDR1 is MNHEY and CDR2 SMNVEV (reference sequence). V was trimmed by 1 base and J by 1 base, leaving 10 bases between them. This CDR3 has 16 amino acids.

This clonotype was seen ten or more times. The chain is built from TRBV11-2 and TRBJ1-6; D remains ambiguous. The CDR3 is made up of 16 amino acids. The V gene lost 5 bases and the J gene lost 0 bases, with 11 bases spanning the gap. CDR1 is SGHAT and CDR2 is FQNNGV in the germline V gene. The CDR3 protein is CASSRARNSYNSPLHF. CDR3 sequence (DNA): TGTGCCAGCAGCCGGGCCCGGAACTCCTATAATTCACCCCTCCACTTT.

Worth noting for this clonotype: Just one base apart from a much larger clone, this may be a read error. This chain joins TRBV7-2 and TRBJ1-4, with unresolved D. CDR1 is SGHTA and CDR2 is FQGNSA in the germline V gene. The length of the CDR3 is 14 residues. V was shortened by 2 bases and J by 7 bases, with 11 bases between the two germline ends. CDR3 nucleotide sequence: TGTGCCAGCAGCTTATGGACTGATAGTGAAAAACTGTTTTTT. Translation gives CASSLWTDSEKLFF.

In the case of this clonotype: One end of the junction fails to match germline, which may point to a read error. This chain links TRBV5-8 with TRBJ2-1; D possibly corresponds to TRBD2 (5 bases). Germline V gene lookup returns CDR1 SGHTS and CDR2 YDEGEE. The CDR3 has 15 residues. The CDR3 bases are TGTGCCAGCAGCTCCTCCTACGGTCCGGGGTTTGAGCGGTTCTTC. It encodes CASSSSYGPGFERFF. The full variable domain, completed using reference TRBV5-8 and TRBJ2-1, is EAGVTQSPTHLIKTRGQQATLRCSPISGHTSVYWYQQALGLGLQFLLWYDEGEERNRGNFPPRFSGRQFPNYSSELNVNALELEDSALYLCASSSSYGPGFERFFGPGTRLTVL.

This clonotype was counted ten times or more. The chain recombines TRBV28 with TRBJ2-5; D unclear. Germline V lookup: CDR1 MDHEN, CDR2 SYDVKM. V lost 5 bases to trimming and J lost 9 bases, with 19 bases between them. This CDR3 region has 14 residues. The CDR3 sequence: CASSQSDIAGAQYF. CDR3 DNA sequence: TGTGCCAGCAGTCAGTCTGACATCGCTGGGGCCCAGTACTTC.

This clonotype was counted ten times or more. The chain links TRBV11-2 to TRBJ2-5; perhaps TRBD2 as D (6 bases). Per the germline V gene, CDR1 is SGHAT and CDR2 is FQNNGV. The CDR3 totals 15 residues. V dropped 1 base and J dropped 5 bases, with 14 bases sitting between them. The chain's CDR3 is CASSLAQARGETQYF. In DNA, the CDR3 is TGTGCCAGCAGCTTAGCCCAGGCCCGGGGGGAGACCCAGTACTTC.

In this sample, this clonotype turned up many times. V is TRBV12-3 or TRBV12-4 and J is TRBJ2-6; the match to TRBD2 covers 8 bases. V lost 11 bases and J lost 2; bases outside the gene matches: 11. The CDR3 contains 16 residues. DNA for the CDR3: TGTGCCGATTCGGGAGGGCCGGTAACTGGGGCCAACGTCCTGACTTTC. It encodes CADSGGPVTGANVLTF.

This clonotype was observed at least ten times. The chain uses TRBV5-1 and TRBJ2-7; 12 nucleotides match TRBD1. The ends lost 0 bases at V and 5 bases at J; junction bases unmatched: 6. The germline gives CDR1 SGHRS, CDR2 YFSETQ. CDR3 length: 16 residues. CDR3 sequence (DNA): TGCGCCAGCAGCTTGGAGTTCGGGACAGGGGGCGACGAGCAGTACTTC. Protein product: CASSLEFGTGGDEQYF.

This clonotype appeared many times. The chain has TRBV6-1 and TRBJ2-3; 10 nucleotides line up with TRBD2. CDR3 length equals 15 residues. From germline, CDR1 is MNHNS and CDR2 SASEGT. The J segment lost 4 bases and the V segment lost 2 bases, leaving 3 bases of the junction unmatched. As DNA, the CDR3 is TGTGCCAGCAGTGAACTAGCGGGAGCAGCAGATACGCAGTATTTT. Protein product: CASSELAGAADTQYF.

This clonotype was detected many times. The rearrangement joins TRBV12-3 or TRBV12-4 to TRBJ1-1; maybe TRBD1 (6 bases). The CDR3 covers 14 residues. V was clipped by 3 bases and J by 5 bases, with 13 bases between them. The CDR3 bases are TGTGCCAGCAGTTTCCAGGGGCTGGGGACTGAAGCTTTCTTT. Protein product: CASSFQGLGTEAFF.

This clonotype has ten or more counts. The rearrangement links TRBV10-1 to TRBJ2-7, with D possibly TRBD2 on 7 matching bases. Per germline, CDR1 WNHNN and CDR2 SYGVQD (reference sequence). The CDR3 contains 14 residues. V dropped 3 bases and J dropped 3 bases, with 12 bases sitting between them. CDR3 bases: TGCGCCAGCAGTGAAGGGGGGGGGAGCTACGAGCAGTACTTC. This translates into CASSEGGGSYEQYF.

This clonotype was seen repeatedly, ten times or more. The V and J genes are TRBV5-4 and TRBJ2-2; TRBD1 matches at 7 bases. The CDR3 covers 15 residues. Trimming took 2 bases from V and 4 from J; bases not matched to a gene: 5. Germline values: CDR1 SGHNT, CDR2 YYREEE (reference sequence). For the CDR3, the DNA is TGTGCCAGCAGCTTCGGACAGGAGACCACCGGGGAGCTGTTTTTT. Protein sequence: CASSFGQETTGELFF. Filled out from reference TRBV5-4 and TRBJ2-2, the complete variable domain reads ETGVTQSPTHLIKTRGQQVTLRCSSQSGHNTVSWYQQALGQGPQFIFQYYREEENGRGNFPPRFSGLQFPNYSSELNVNALELDDSALYLCASSFGQETTGELFFGEGSRLTVL.

This chain joins TRBV20-1 and TRBJ2-5; D is perhaps TRBD1 or TRBD2 (7 bases each). Germline values: CDR1 DFQATT, CDR2 SNEGSKA (reference sequence). This CDR3 contains 15 residues. Trimming cost V 2 bases and J 5 bases, with 18 bases left between them. The CDR3, as DNA: TGCAGTGCTAGACCAGGGGGGGATCATTCGGAGACCCAGTACTTC. Protein product: CSARPGGDHSETQYF.

This clonotype was seen ten or more times. V and J are TRBV29-1 and TRBJ2-5, with D unclear. CDR1 and CDR2 from the germline V gene are SQVTM and ANQGSEA. The CDR3 totals 13 residues. V was trimmed by 1 base and J by 1 base, leaving 7 bases between them. The CDR3 protein is CSVEVTAQETQYF. In DNA, the CDR3 is TGCAGCGTTGAAGTTACGGCCCAAGAGACCCAGTACTTC.